This T cell receptor beta chain derives from a study of T-cell reconstitution after alpha-beta-depleted transplantation in children. Unmatched junction bases numbered 4, after V lost 4 bases and J lost 3 bases. The CDR3 is 14 residues long. Germline V gene lookup returns CDR1 SGHRS and CDR2 YFSETQ. This sample's TCRbeta library carried unique molecular identifier barcodes. One entry per CDR3 protein, called by TCRdb with MiXCR from the PCR reads. The data show around 380,000 distinct CDR3 sequences, roughly 11% seen once. The chain employs TRBV5-1 and TRBJ2-3; 8 bases fit TRBD1. This TCR came from a human donor who donated a stem cell graft to a child with acute myeloid leukemia. Sample: PBMCs from the stem cell graft donor, taken from the stem cell graft. In DNA, the CDR3 is TGCGCCAGCAGCGCGGGACAGGAGACAGATACGCAGTATTTT. Translating it yields CASSAGQETDTQYF.